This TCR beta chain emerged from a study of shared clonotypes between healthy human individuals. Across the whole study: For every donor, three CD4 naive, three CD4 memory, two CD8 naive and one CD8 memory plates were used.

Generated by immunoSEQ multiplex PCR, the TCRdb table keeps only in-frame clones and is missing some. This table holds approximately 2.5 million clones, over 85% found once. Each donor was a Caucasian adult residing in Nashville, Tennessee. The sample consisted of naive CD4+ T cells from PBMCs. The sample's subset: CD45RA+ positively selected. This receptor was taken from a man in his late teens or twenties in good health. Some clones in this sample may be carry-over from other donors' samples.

The CDR3 DNA reads TGTGCCAGTAGTATTCGACTAGCGGGCTCCGTTGGGGCCAACGTCCTGACTTTC. It encodes CASSIRLAGSVGANVLTF. The genes are TRBV19 and TRBJ2-6; TRBD2 matches at 10 bases. Trimming took 3 bases from V and 3 from J; bases not matched to a gene: 8. The length of the CDR3 is 18 residues. CDR1 and CDR2 from the germline V gene are LNHDA and SQIVND (reference sequence).